This is a list of T cell receptor beta chains from one sample in a study of T-cell reconstitution after alpha-beta-depleted transplantation in children. A single record per CDR3 protein comes from TCRdb applying MiXCR to the PCR reads. This sample has about 600,000 distinct CDR3 sequences, with over 10% found just once. The material was PBMCs, mostly from graft donor cells, obtained 360 days after TCRalphabeta/CD19-depleted stem cell transplant. Receptor source: a male patient between 10 and 17 years old who had a stem cell transplant for acute myeloid leukemia, so the T cells may come from the graft donor. Each CDR3 is given with its conserved first and last residue. The order of the fields is D gene, V gene, J gene, clone size, CDR3 protein, CDR3 DNA. The D gene is left open where the match is weak. Clone size is not always given. Where it is, it says once, few, many or a class for expanded clones.

NA,TRBV20-1,TRBJ2-1,few,CSATPWEQTTLQFF,TGCAGTGCCACCCCGTGGGAACAGACAACCCTGCAGTTCTTC
NA,TRBV6-1,TRBJ2-7,few,CASRLRRGAIYEQYF,TGTGCCAGCAGGCTCCGGAGGGGCGCGATCTACGAGCAGTACTTC
NA,TRBV20-1,TRBJ2-3,many,CSARDEGVGDTQYF,TGCAGTGCTAGAGATGAGGGAGTTGGAGATACGCAGTATTTT
NA,TRBV27,TRBJ2-1,few,CASSFWTGAISYNEQFF,TGTGCCAGCAGTTTTTGGACGGGGGCCATCTCCTACAATGAGCAGTTCTTC
TRBD2,TRBV7-6,TRBJ2-3,few,CASSLNPPLAGVSDTQYF,TGTGCCAGCAGCTTAAACCCCCCTCTGGCGGGAGTATCAGATACGCAGTATTTT
TRBD2,TRBV7-2,TRBJ2-7,NA,CASSFELAGRSWQYF,TGTGCCAGCAGCTTCGAGCTAGCGGGGAGAAGTTGGCAGTACTTC
NA,TRBV20-1,TRBJ2-7,few,CSARDTLGEQYF,TGCAGTGCTAGAGATACTTTAGGCGAGCAGTACTTC
NA,TRBV28,TRBJ1-1,many,CASSLSNRVRGAFF,TGTGCCAGCAGTTTAAGTAACAGGGTCAGAGGCGCTTTCTTT
TRBD1,TRBV7-2,TRBJ2-5,few,CASSRGQGGRETQYF,TGTGCCAGCAGCCGGGGACAGGGAGGCCGGGAGACCCAGTACTTC
TRBD1,TRBV6-5,TRBJ2-5,NA,CASSYSSGTDSKTQYF,TGTGCCAGCAGTTACTCATCCGGGACAGATAGTAAGACCCAGTACTTC
TRBD2,TRBV27,TRBJ2-1,NA,CASSSLLGSGTSNEQFF,TGTGCCAGCAGTTCCCTACTAGGGAGCGGGACTTCCAATGAGCAGTTCTTC
NA,TRBV27,TRBJ2-1,few,CASSLSPPLQRIPWDEQFF,TGTGCCAGCAGTTTATCGCCCCCTCTACAGCGGATCCCCTGGGATGAGCAGTTCTTC
TRBD1,TRBV5-1,TRBJ2-1,few,CASSFGTQGARNEQFF,TGCGCCAGCAGTTTTGGAACCCAGGGGGCGAGGAATGAGCAGTTCTTC
NA,TRBV7-9,TRBJ2-3,few,CASSLDRTGTDTQYF,TGTGCCAGCAGCTTGGATAGGACCGGCACAGATACGCAGTATTTT
NA,TRBV29-1,TRBJ1-1,NA,CSVEEYRNTEAFF,TGCAGCGTTGAAGAGTACAGGAACACTGAAGCTTTCTTT
NA,TRBV7-9,TRBJ2-3,few,CASRTRDTDTQYF,TGTGCCAGCAGAACCCGGGACACAGATACGCAGTATTTT
TRBD2,TRBV7-3,TRBJ2-1,NA,CASSPRLAGFNEQFF,TGTGCCAGCAGCCCTCGACTAGCGGGCTTCAATGAGCAGTTCTTC
TRBD2,TRBV4-3,TRBJ2-5,NA,CASSQTGLAEQETQYF,TGCGCCAGCAGCCAAACGGGACTAGCGGAGCAAGAGACCCAGTACTTC
NA,TRBV28,TRBJ1-6,many,CASSETGPLHF,TGTGCCAGCAGTGAAACGGGACCCCTCCACTTT
NA,TRBV20-1,TRBJ2-2,NA,CSAGDWPTGELFF,TGCAGTGCTGGGGACTGGCCCACCGGGGAGCTGTTTTTT
NA,TRBV28,TRBJ2-5,few,CASRDLLRETQYF,TGTGCCAGTAGGGATCTTCTGCGAGAGACCCAGTACTTC
NA,TRBV20-1,TRBJ1-6,NA,CSVGPRDPNSPLHF,TGCAGTGTGGGACCTCGGGATCCCAATTCACCCCTCCACTTT
NA,TRBV6-2/TRBV6-3,TRBJ1-3,few,CASSRGGHSGNTIYF,TGTGCCAGCAGTAGAGGAGGACACTCTGGAAACACCATATATTTT
TRBD1,TRBV5-1,TRBJ2-7,many,CASSSRTGATGEQYF,TGCGCCAGCAGCTCCAGGACAGGGGCGACGGGTGAGCAGTACTTC
TRBD2,TRBV24-1,TRBJ2-5,few,CATTQLAGEQETQYF,TGTGCCACCACTCAACTAGCGGGAGAGCAAGAGACCCAGTACTTC
NA,TRBV29-1,TRBJ2-6,NA,CSVSRVLSSGANVLTF,TGCAGCGTTAGCAGGGTTCTCAGCTCTGGGGCCAACGTCCTGACTTTC
TRBD1,TRBV4-3,TRBJ2-3,many,CASSHWDRGQDTQYF,TGCGCCAGCAGCCACTGGGACAGGGGACAAGATACGCAGTATTTT
TRBD2,TRBV25-1,TRBJ2-5,NA,CASSEREGLAGVETQYF,TGTGCCAGCAGTGAGAGGGAGGGCCTAGCGGGAGTAGAGACCCAGTACTTC
NA,TRBV28,TRBJ2-1,NA,CASSRDPTGTLDNEQFF,TGTGCCAGCAGCCGCGACCCGACCGGGACACTCGACAATGAGCAGTTCTTC
TRBD2,TRBV12-3/TRBV12-4,TRBJ2-1,NA,CASSSHLLAGGDEQFF,TGTGCCAGCAGTTCTCACTTACTAGCGGGCGGGGATGAGCAGTTCTTC
NA,TRBV12-3/TRBV12-4,TRBJ1-2,few,CASSWLANYGYTF,TGTGCCAGCAGTTGGCTAGCTAACTATGGCTACACCTTC
NA,TRBV28,TRBJ2-1,few,CASREIWGLPSYNEQFF,TGTGCCAGCAGAGAAATCTGGGGGCTTCCCTCCTACAATGAGCAGTTCTTC
NA,TRBV5-1,TRBJ2-1,many,CASSFTGKNEQFF,TGCGCCAGCAGCTTTACCGGGAAAAATGAGCAGTTCTTC
NA,TRBV5-1,TRBJ2-2,many,CASSLIWGVTHGELFF,TGCGCCAGCAGCTTGATTTGGGGCGTGACCCACGGGGAGCTGTTTTTT
NA,TRBV10-3,TRBJ2-3,NA,CAIRQYEGDTQYF,TGTGCCATCAGGCAATACGAGGGAGATACGCAGTATTTT
NA,TRBV21-1,TRBJ2-1,NA,CASSKEKAHDYNEQFF,TGTGCCAGCAGCAAAGAGAAGGCCCACGACTACAATGAGCAGTTCTTC
NA,TRBV5-1,TRBJ2-5,many,CASSLATVQETQYF,TGCGCCAGCAGCTTGGCGACAGTCCAAGAGACCCAGTACTTC
NA,TRBV28,TRBJ1-1,NA,CASSKSGNTEAFF,TGTGCCAGCAGTAAGTCGGGGAACACTGAAGCTTTCTTT
NA,TRBV20-1,TRBJ2-1,many,CSATFGWVFDEQFF,TGCAGTGCTACATTCGGCTGGGTGTTCGATGAGCAGTTCTTC
NA,TRBV7-2,TRBJ2-1,many,CASSSGGNEQFF,TGTGCCAGCAGCTCCGGGGGCAATGAGCAGTTCTTC
NA,TRBV7-7,TRBJ2-1,few,CAVTRDRGGDEQFF,TGTGCCGTAACCCGGGACCGGGGTGGAGATGAGCAGTTCTTC
NA,TRBV7-6,TRBJ2-2,NA,CASSSLGVTGELFF,TGTGCCAGCAGCTCTTTGGGAGTTACCGGGGAGCTGTTTTTT
TRBD1,TRBV28,TRBJ2-5,few,CASSLLGQGTQETQYF,TGTGCCAGCAGTTTATTGGGACAGGGGACACAAGAGACCCAGTACTTC
NA,TRBV7-9,TRBJ2-7,NA,CASSSLVGRGWEQYF,TGTGCCAGCAGCTCCCTGGTGGGCAGGGGTTGGGAGCAGTACTTC
TRBD2,TRBV7-3,TRBJ2-1,many,CASSTGTSGRAPSSYNEQFF,TGTGCCAGCAGCACCGGGACTAGCGGGAGGGCCCCCAGCTCCTACAATGAGCAGTTCTTC
NA,TRBV29-1,TRBJ2-7,few,CSASDRFSYEQYF,TGCAGCGCCTCGGACAGATTCTCCTACGAGCAGTACTTC
TRBD1,TRBV28,TRBJ2-1,few,CASSDHRGQGNEQFF,TGTGCCAGCAGTGATCACAGGGGGCAGGGCAATGAGCAGTTCTTC
NA,TRBV20-1,TRBJ2-1,NA,CSAGADNEQFF,TGCAGTGCGGGGGCCGACAATGAGCAGTTCTTC
NA,TRBV30,TRBJ2-2,few,CACRRDDLGELFF,TGTGCCTGCCGCCGGGACGATCTAGGGGAGCTGTTTTTT
NA,TRBV5-1,TRBJ2-7,many,CASSAYYEQYF,TGCGCCAGCAGCGCGTACTACGAGCAGTACTTC
NA,TRBV12-3/TRBV12-4,TRBJ1-6,few,CASSPPGGGRSPLHF,TGTGCCAGCAGCCCGCCTGGGGGGGGACGTTCACCCCTCCACTTT
NA,TRBV6-5,TRBJ2-7,few,CASSYSWTNYEQYF,TGTGCCAGCAGTTACTCCTGGACTAACTACGAGCAGTACTTC
TRBD2,TRBV27,TRBJ2-3,many,CASSLTLAGADTQYF,TGTGCCAGCAGTTTAACACTAGCGGGAGCAGATACGCAGTATTTT
NA,TRBV7-2,TRBJ2-7,few,CASSQTDKSGEQYF,TGTGCCAGCAGCCAGACGGACAAGTCAGGGGAGCAGTACTTC
NA,TRBV2,TRBJ2-6,NA,CASSERYPGANVLTF,TGTGCCAGCAGTGAGCGGTATCCTGGGGCCAACGTCCTGACTTTC
NA,TRBV4-3,TRBJ2-4,few,CASSQDIGTQAKNIQYF,TGCGCCAGCAGCCAAGATATAGGGACTCAAGCCAAAAACATTCAGTACTTC
NA,TRBV2,TRBJ2-7,NA,CASANAVLAGEQYF,TGTGCCAGCGCTAACGCGGTTCTGGCGGGAGAGCAGTACTTC
NA,TRBV21-1,TRBJ1-5,NA,CASSKAPRLSNQPQHF,TGTGCCAGCAGCAAAGCCCCCCGTTTGAGCAATCAGCCCCAGCATTTT
NA,TRBV6-6,TRBJ2-5,many,CASTGGQKTQYF,TGTGCCAGCACGGGCGGTCAGAAGACCCAGTACTTC